The T cell receptor beta chain described here comes from a study of T-cell reconstitution after alpha-beta-depleted transplantation in children. General study points: Hyperexpanded clones declined; after one year, newly produced T cells mostly supplied diversity. TCRbeta diversity was high at day 60 in some patients (a result of surviving recipient T cells and thymic progenitors). By about two months after transplant, alpha-beta T cells reportedly arose from several hundred graft clones that had expanded.

Many counts were recorded for this clonotype. What it binds is not known. Unique molecular identifiers were incorporated when the TCRbeta library was constructed. TCRdb reanalysed the PCR reads using MiXCR and keeps one entry per CDR3 protein. The table has 500,000 to 750,000 distinct CDR3 sequences, over 10% seen once. This CDR3 region has 15 residues. Germline lookup yields CDR1 DFQATT and CDR2 SNEGSKA (reference sequence). This sequence originates from a male patient younger than 18 who had a stem cell transplant for acute myeloid leukemia, so the T cells may come from the graft donor. The sample was PBMCs, mostly from graft donor cells, taken 360 days after TCRalphabeta/CD19-depleted stem cell transplant. The chain has TRBV20-1 and TRBJ2-5; D possibly corresponds to TRBD2 (7 bases). The CDR3 here is CSPIGGQNVKETQYF. DNA of the CDR3: TGCAGCCCGATCGGGGGGCAAAACGTCAAAGAGACCCAGTACTTC.